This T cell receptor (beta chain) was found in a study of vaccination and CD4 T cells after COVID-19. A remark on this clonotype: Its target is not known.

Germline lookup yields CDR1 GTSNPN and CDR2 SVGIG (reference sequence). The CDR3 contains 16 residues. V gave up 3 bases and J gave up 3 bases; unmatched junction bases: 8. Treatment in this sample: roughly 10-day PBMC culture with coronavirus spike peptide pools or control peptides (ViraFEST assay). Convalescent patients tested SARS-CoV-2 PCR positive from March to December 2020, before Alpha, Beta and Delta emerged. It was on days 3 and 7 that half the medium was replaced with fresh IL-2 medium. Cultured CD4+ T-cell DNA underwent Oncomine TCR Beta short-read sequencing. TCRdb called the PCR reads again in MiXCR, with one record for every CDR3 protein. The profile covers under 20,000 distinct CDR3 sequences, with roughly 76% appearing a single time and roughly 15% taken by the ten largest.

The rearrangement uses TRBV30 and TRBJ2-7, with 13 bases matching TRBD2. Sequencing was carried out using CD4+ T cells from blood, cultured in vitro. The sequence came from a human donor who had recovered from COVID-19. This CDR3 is CAWSEGWTSGSYEQYF. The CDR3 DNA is TGTGCCTGGAGCGAGGGATGGACTAGCGGGAGCTACGAGCAGTACTTC.